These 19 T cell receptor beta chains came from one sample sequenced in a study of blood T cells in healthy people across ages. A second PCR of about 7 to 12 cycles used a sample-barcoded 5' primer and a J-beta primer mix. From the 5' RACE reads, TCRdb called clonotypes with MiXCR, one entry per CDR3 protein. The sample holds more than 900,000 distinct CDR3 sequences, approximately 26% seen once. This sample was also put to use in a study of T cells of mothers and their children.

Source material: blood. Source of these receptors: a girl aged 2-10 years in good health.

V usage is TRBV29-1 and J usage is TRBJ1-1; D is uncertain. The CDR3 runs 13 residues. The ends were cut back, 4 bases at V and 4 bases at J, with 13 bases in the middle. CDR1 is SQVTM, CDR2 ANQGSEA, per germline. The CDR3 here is CSVGLWEGTEAFF. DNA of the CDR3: TGCAGCGTTGGTCTCTGGGAAGGCACTGAAGCTTTCTTT.

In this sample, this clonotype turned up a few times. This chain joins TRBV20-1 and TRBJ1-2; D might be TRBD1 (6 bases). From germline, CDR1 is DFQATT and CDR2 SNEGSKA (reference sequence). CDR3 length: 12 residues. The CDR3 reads CSGQGRREGYTF. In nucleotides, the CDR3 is TGCAGCGGGCAGGGGCGTCGCGAAGGCTACACCTTC.

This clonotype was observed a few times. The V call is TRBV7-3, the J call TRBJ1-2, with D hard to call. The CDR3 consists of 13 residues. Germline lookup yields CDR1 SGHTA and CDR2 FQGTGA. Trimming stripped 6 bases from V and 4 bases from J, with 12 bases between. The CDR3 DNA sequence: TGTGCCAGCAGGCCTGGTTCCGGCTATGGCTACACCTTC. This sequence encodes CASRPGSGYGYTF.

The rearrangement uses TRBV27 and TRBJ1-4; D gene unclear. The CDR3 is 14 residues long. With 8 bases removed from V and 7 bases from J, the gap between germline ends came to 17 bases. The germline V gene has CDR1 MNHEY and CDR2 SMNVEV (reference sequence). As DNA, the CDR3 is TGTGCCAGCCGACGCCTAGGCTCTGGTGAAAAACTGTTTTTT. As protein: CASRRLGSGEKLFF.

The CDR3 region has the DNA TGTGCCGCTCGAGGGGACAGTGGCGAAAAACTGTTTTTT. Translated, it gives CAARGDSGEKLFF. The V gene is TRBV10-3, the J gene TRBJ1-4; TRBD1 matches at 7 bases. CDR1 is ENHRY, CDR2 SYGVKD, per germline. After removal of 11 bases from V and 8 bases from J, the junction contained 11 bases not matched to a gene. The CDR3 is 13 amino acids.

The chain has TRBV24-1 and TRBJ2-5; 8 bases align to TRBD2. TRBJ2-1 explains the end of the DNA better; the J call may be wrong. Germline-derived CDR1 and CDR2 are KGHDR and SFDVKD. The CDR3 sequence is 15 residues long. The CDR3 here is CATSDPSGRNNEQFF. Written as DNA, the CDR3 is TGTGCCACCAGTGACCCTAGCGGGCGCAACAATGAGCAGTTCTTC.

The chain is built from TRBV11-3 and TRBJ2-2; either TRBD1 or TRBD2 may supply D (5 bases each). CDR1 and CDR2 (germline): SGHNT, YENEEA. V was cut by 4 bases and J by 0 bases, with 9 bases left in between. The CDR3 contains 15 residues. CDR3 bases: TGTGCCAGCAGCTCCCGGGACCCGAACACCGGGGAGCTGTTTTTT. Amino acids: CASSSRDPNTGELFF.

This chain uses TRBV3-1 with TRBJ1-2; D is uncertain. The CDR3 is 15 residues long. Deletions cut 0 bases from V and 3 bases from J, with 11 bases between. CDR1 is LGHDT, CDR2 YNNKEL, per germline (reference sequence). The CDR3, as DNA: TGTGCCAGCAGCCAAGAGGGCGAACTCTACTATGGCTACACCTTC. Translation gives CASSQEGELYYGYTF.

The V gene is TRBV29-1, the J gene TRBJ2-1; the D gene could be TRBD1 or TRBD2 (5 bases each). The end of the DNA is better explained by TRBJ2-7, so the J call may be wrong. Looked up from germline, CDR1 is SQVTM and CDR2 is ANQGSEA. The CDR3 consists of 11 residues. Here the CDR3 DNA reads TGCAGCGTTGGGGGGACGGGCGAGCAGTACTTC. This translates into CSVGGTGEQYF.

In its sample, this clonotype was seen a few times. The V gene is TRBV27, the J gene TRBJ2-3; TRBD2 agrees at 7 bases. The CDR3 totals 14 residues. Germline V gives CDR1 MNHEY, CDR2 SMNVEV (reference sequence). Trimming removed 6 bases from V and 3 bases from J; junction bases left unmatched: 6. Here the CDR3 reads CASRPGLPTDTQYF. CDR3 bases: TGTGCCAGCAGACCGGGACTACCGACAGATACGCAGTATTTT.

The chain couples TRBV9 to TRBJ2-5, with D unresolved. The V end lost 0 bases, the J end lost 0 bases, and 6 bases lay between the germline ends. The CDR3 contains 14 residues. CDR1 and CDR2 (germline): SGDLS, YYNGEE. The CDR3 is CASSVDGYQETQYF. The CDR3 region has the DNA TGTGCCAGCAGCGTAGATGGGTACCAAGAGACCCAGTACTTC. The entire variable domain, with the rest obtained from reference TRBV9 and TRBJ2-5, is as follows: DSGVTQTPKHLITATGQRVTLRCSPRSGDLSVYWYQQSLDQGLQFLIQYYNGEERAKGNILERFSAQQFPDLHSELNLSSLELGDSALYFCASSVDGYQETQYFGPGTRLLVL.

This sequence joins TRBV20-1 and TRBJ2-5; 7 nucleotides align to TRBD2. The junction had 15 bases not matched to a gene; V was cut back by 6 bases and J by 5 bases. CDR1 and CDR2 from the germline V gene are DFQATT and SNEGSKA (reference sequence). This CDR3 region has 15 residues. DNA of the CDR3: TGCAGTGCCCGGAAGGCGGGAGCTGGGATGGAGACCCAGTACTTC. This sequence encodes CSARKAGAGMETQYF.

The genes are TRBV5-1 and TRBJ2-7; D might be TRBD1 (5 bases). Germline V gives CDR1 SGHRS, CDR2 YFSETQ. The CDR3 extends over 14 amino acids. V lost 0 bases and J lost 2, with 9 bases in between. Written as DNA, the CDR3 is TGCGCCAGCAGCTTGGTGGACATAACCTACGAGCAGTACTTC. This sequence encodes CASSLVDITYEQYF.

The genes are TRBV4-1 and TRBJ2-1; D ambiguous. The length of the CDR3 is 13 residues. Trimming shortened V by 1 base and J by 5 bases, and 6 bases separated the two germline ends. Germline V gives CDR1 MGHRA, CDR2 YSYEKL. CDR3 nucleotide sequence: TGCGCCAGCAGCCAAGTCCCCAACAATGAGCAGTTCTTC. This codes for CASSQVPNNEQFF.

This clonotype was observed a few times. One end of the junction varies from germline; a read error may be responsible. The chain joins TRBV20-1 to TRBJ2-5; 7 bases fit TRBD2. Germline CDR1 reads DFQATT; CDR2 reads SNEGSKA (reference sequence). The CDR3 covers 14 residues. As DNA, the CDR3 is TGCAGTGCTGACACCCGACTAGCAGGCGGGACCCAATACTTC. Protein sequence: CSADTRLAGGTQYF.

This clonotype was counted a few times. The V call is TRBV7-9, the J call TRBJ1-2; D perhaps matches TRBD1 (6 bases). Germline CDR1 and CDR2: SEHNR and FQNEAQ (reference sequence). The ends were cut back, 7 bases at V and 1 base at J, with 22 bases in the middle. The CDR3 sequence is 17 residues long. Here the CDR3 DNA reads TGTGCCAGCACCCGACCCGACAGGCCCGAGGTTAACTATGGCTACACCTTC. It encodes CASTRPDRPEVNYGYTF.

DNA for the CDR3: TGTGCCAGCAGCCGGGTTACTCAGGGAGGTATAACTGAAGCTTTCTTT. Its translation is CASSRVTQGGITEAFF. The chain carries TRBV7-8 and TRBJ1-1, with D possibly matching TRBD1 (5 bases). There are 16 residues in the CDR3. V was trimmed by 5 bases and J by 5 bases, leaving 21 bases between them. The germline gives CDR1 SGHVS, CDR2 FQNEAQ.

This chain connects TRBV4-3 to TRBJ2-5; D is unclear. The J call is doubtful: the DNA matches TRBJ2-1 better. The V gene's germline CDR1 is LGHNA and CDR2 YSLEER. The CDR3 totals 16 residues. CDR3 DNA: TGCGCCAGCAGCCATGCGACTCGCCCAGGCCTCAATGAGCAGTTCTTC. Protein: CASSHATRPGLNEQFF.

CDR3 sequence reads: CSVDQNPDRGSHYGYTF. The CDR3 coding sequence is TGCAGCGTTGATCAAAACCCGGACAGGGGATCCCATTATGGCTACACCTTC. The chain couples TRBV29-1 to TRBJ1-2; 9 bases are a match to TRBD1. Trimming at V came to 3 bases and at J to 5 bases, leaving 16 bases not matched to a gene. CDR1 SQVTM and CDR2 ANQGSEA come from the germline V gene. This CDR3 has 17 amino acids.